A single sample gave rise to the 5 T cell receptor beta chains below, sequenced in a study of shared clonotypes between healthy human individuals. TCRdb's copy holds only in-frame clones and misses some; the assay was immunoSEQ multiplex PCR. The data contain about 500,000 clones, approximately 77% of them singletons. Sequencing input: PBMCs. These receptors were obtained from a woman in her thirties or forties in good health. Some clones in this sample may be carry-over from other donors' samples.

V usage is TRBV19 and J usage is TRBJ2-1; 8 nucleotides match TRBD1. After removal of 3 bases from V and 8 bases from J, the junction contained 3 bases not matched to a gene. In germline, CDR1 is LNHDA, CDR2 SQIVND (reference sequence). The length of the CDR3 is 13 residues. The CDR3 sequence is CASSIVTGDEQFF. The DNA for the CDR3 is TGTGCCAGTAGTATCGTGACAGGGGATGAGCAGTTCTTC.

The CDR3 loop reads CASSFRDRGGNEQFF. The CDR3, as DNA: TGCGCCAGCAGCTTCAGGGACAGGGGTGGCAATGAGCAGTTCTTC. The chain is built from TRBV5-1 and TRBJ2-1; 10 bases align to TRBD1. The V and J ends lost 2 bases and 6 bases, in that order; junction bases with no gene match: 5. Germline V gene sequence: CDR1 SGHRS, CDR2 YFSETQ. The CDR3 spans 15 residues.

This clone was picked up many times. Other DNA sequences of this sample code for an identical CDR3. The chain is built from TRBV6-5 and TRBJ2-5; tentatively, D is TRBD1 (6 bases). Germline V lookup: CDR1 MNHEY, CDR2 SVGAGI. Trimming removed 5 bases at V and 5 bases at J, with 12 bases between. The CDR3 is made up of 13 amino acids. DNA of the CDR3: TGTGCCAGCAGTCCAGGGGTCCGGGAGACCCAGTACTTC. As protein: CASSPGVRETQYF.

The gene calls are TRBV15 and TRBJ2-7; no definite D call. The V end lost 0 bases, the J end lost 2 bases, and 11 bases lay between the germline ends. The CDR3 consists of 15 residues. Germline CDR1 reads LNHNV; CDR2 reads YYDKDF (reference sequence). CDR3 bases: TGTGCCACCAGCAGAGATCCTGTCAGGACCTACGAGCAGTACTTC. This encodes CATSRDPVRTYEQYF.

This clone was recorded a few times. V gene TRBV4-1 combines with J gene TRBJ1-4, with 9 positions matching TRBD1. J gave up 8 bases and V 7 bases, and 5 bases lay outside the gene matches. The V gene's germline CDR1 is MGHRA and CDR2 YSYEKL. The CDR3 is 13 amino acids. CDR3 nucleotides: TGCGCCAGCAACAGGGGGCCGTTCGAAAAACTGTTTTTT. Residues: CASNRGPFEKLFF.